Presented here are 31 T cell receptor beta chains from one specimen sequenced in a study of siplizumab effects on memory and regulatory T cells. Sequenced by immunoSEQ multiplex PCR; TCRdb stores in-frame clones only, minus some. The profile shows about 14,000 clones, more than 40% of them singletons. What these receptors recognize is not known. Coculturing was carried out on the mixed lymphocyte reaction cells. It lasted approximately six days and was done at 37°C. Sequencing input: CFSE-low (dividing) CD4+ T cells sorted from an allogeneic mixed lymphocyte reaction. These receptors came from a human donor in good health; the cells came from an allogeneic mixed lymphocyte reaction.

This clone was recorded a few times. The chain links TRBV7-2 to TRBJ2-7; D remains ambiguous. There are 13 residues in the CDR3. Trimming shortened V by 2 bases and J by 2 bases, and 7 bases separated the two germline ends. Germline V gives CDR1 SGHTA, CDR2 FQGNSA. The CDR3 reads CASSLTEAYEQYF. The CDR3 DNA reads as TGTGCCAGCAGCTTAACTGAGGCCTACGAGCAGTACTTC.

The CDR3 nucleotides read TGCGCCAGCAGCTTGAAGGGAGCCAGCTCCTACGAGCAGTACTTC. Protein: CASSLKGASSYEQYF. The V call is TRBV5-1, the J call TRBJ2-7; D might be TRBD2 (5 bases). Trimming cost V 1 base and J 0 bases, with 11 bases left between them. Germline CDR1 is SGHRS and CDR2 is YFSETQ. There are 15 residues in the CDR3.

V usage is TRBV6-5 and J usage is TRBJ2-5, with D unclear. The DNA end favors TRBJ2-7, so the J call may be wrong. Germline CDR1 reads MNHEY; CDR2 reads SVGAGI. CDR3 length equals 11 residues. The DNA for the CDR3 is TGTGCCAGCAGTCGATTGTACGAGCAGTACTTC. Translating it yields CASSRLYEQYF.

The V gene is TRBV5-5, the J gene TRBJ1-3; a possible D gene is TRBD1 (5 bases). Trimming removed 1 base at V and 7 bases at J, with 6 bases between. CDR3 length equals 12 residues. Germline V CDR1 and CDR2: SGHKS, YYEKEE (reference sequence). CDR3 DNA sequence: TGTGCCAGCAGCTTGCAGGGTAACACCATATATTTT. This translates into CASSLQGNTIYF.

Concerning this clone: Relative to the germline gene, one junction end is altered; a read error may explain this. The chain is built from TRBV7-7 and TRBJ2-2; D gene unclear. Germline V gene sequence: CDR1 SSHAT, CDR2 FNYEAQ (reference sequence). This CDR3 has 12 residues. The CDR3 sequence: CASSRGTGELFF. The CDR3 DNA is TGTGCTAGCAGCCGAGGCACCGGGGAGCTGTTTTTT.

CDR3 coding DNA: TGTGCCAGCAGTTCGGGACAGGGGATAAATCAGCCCCAGCATTTT. Protein: CASSSGQGINQPQHF. This chain links TRBV27 with TRBJ1-5, with TRBD1 identical over 10 bases. Germline V gene lookup returns CDR1 MNHEY and CDR2 SMNVEV (reference sequence). With 4 bases clipped from V and 4 bases from J, the junction kept 4 bases outside the gene matches. This CDR3 is 15 amino acids long.

The J gene is TRBJ1-1, the V gene TRBV5-6; 9 bases map to TRBD1. Per the germline V gene, CDR1 is SGHDT and CDR2 is YYEEEE. V dropped 4 bases and J dropped 4; count of bases not matched to a gene: 14. This CDR3 spans 17 amino acids. CDR3 protein: CASSPLGQGVGSTEAFF. The DNA for the CDR3 is TGTGCCAGCAGCCCATTGGGACAGGGAGTTGGAAGCACTGAAGCTTTCTTT.

The gene calls are TRBV18 and TRBJ2-3, with TRBD2 identical over 7 bases. The CDR3 covers 16 residues. The V gene's germline CDR1 is KGHSH and CDR2 LQKENI. V dropped 3 bases and J dropped 5; count of bases not matched to a gene: 11. CDR3 protein: CASSPTAGTIGDTQYF. CDR3 DNA: TGTGCCAGCTCACCGACCGCTGGGACTATAGGAGATACGCAGTATTTT.

This clone was seen a few times. The chain recombines TRBV6-1 with TRBJ1-5, with 7 nucleotides matching TRBD1. This CDR3 region has 13 residues. V lost 7 bases, J lost 7 bases, and 7 bases stayed unmatched. CDR1 is MNHNS and CDR2 is SASEGT in the germline V gene. Here the CDR3 reads CASKMTGTQPQHF. CDR3 coding DNA: TGTGCCAGCAAAATGACAGGGACGCAGCCCCAGCATTTT.

The V gene is TRBV6-5, the J gene TRBJ1-1; no reliable D call. Germline CDR1 and CDR2: MNHEY and SVGAGI. Trimming left V 2 bases short and J 7 bases short, with 5 bases between. This CDR3 is built from 11 residues. Written as DNA, the CDR3 is TGTGCCAGCAGTTACCACCATGAAGCTTTCTTT. This translates into CASSYHHEAFF.

The table lists this clone with a count of one. V is TRBV6-5 and J is TRBJ2-5; D possibly corresponds to TRBD2 (6 bases). The end of the DNA is better explained by TRBJ2-7, so the J call may be wrong. This CDR3 is 15 amino acids long. Germline values: CDR1 MNHEY, CDR2 SVGAGI. The CDR3 spells CASSYSGGGSYEQYF. The CDR3 DNA reads TGTGCCAGCAGTTACTCGGGGGGTGGGTCCTACGAGCAGTACTTC.

This rearrangement joins TRBV9 to TRBJ2-5; TRBD2 agrees at 11 bases. Trimming took 0 bases from V and 2 from J; bases not matched to a gene: 3. This CDR3 has 16 residues. Germline CDR1 SGDLS, CDR2 YYNGEE. The CDR3 here is CASSVAIAGGQETQYF. CDR3 nucleotide sequence: TGTGCCAGCAGCGTAGCGATAGCGGGGGGGCAAGAGACCCAGTACTTC. The whole variable domain, remainder taken from reference TRBV9 and TRBJ2-5, is DSGVTQTPKHLITATGQRVTLRCSPRSGDLSVYWYQQSLDQGLQFLIQYYNGEERAKGNILERFSAQQFPDLHSELNLSSLELGDSALYFCASSVAIAGGQETQYFGPGTRLLVL.

Of note for this clone: Germline is not matched at one junction end, which may reflect a read error. This chain links TRBV7-7 with TRBJ2-1, with D possibly being TRBD2 (5 bases). The CDR3 totals 13 residues. The germline gives CDR1 SSHAT, CDR2 FNYEAQ (reference sequence). The CDR3: CASSLRSGSEQFF. In nucleotides, the CDR3 is TGTGCTAGCAGCTTAAGGAGCGGAAGCGAGCAGTTCTTC.

A note on this clone: At one of its ends the junction is not consistent with the germline gene, which may arise from a read error. The chain has TRBV7-7 and TRBJ1-2; D is ambiguous. The CDR3 covers 8 residues. CDR1 is SSHAT and CDR2 is FNYEAQ in the germline V gene (reference sequence). In DNA, the CDR3 is TGTGCTAGCAGCCTCAACACCTTC. Residues: CASSLNTF.

The chain employs TRBV7-6 and TRBJ2-1; D possibly corresponds to TRBD1 (6 bases). Trimming took off 4 bases at V and 10 bases at J, with 14 bases between the two ends. Looked up from germline, CDR1 is SGHVS and CDR2 is FNYEAQ. The CDR3 is made up of 13 amino acids. CDR3 amino acids: CASSSNTGLEQFF. CDR3 in DNA: TGTGCCAGCAGCTCGAACACAGGGTTGGAGCAGTTCTTC.

The chain carries TRBV14 and TRBJ1-2, with a possible D match to TRBD1 (5 bases). This CDR3 is 14 amino acids long. V lost 4 bases and J 1 base, leaving 10 bases between the germline ends. Per germline, CDR1 SGHDN and CDR2 FVKESK. Here the CDR3 reads CASSRSRGNYGYTF. CDR3 DNA: TGTGCCAGCAGCCGATCGAGGGGTAACTATGGCTACACCTTC. The entire variable domain, with the rest obtained from reference TRBV14 and TRBJ1-2, is as follows: EAGVTQFPSHSVIEKGQTVTLRCDPISGHDNLYWYRRVMGKEIKFLLHFVKESKQDESGMPNNRFLAERTGGTYSTLKVQPAELEDSGVYFCASSRSRGNYGYTFGSGTRLTVV.

The chain couples TRBV30 to TRBJ2-1; TRBD1 matches 7 bases. V trimming: 2 bases; J trimming: 8 bases; junction bases outside the gene matches: 6. Germline V gene data show CDR1 as GTSNPN and CDR2 as SVGIG (reference sequence). This CDR3 contains 13 residues. Here the CDR3 DNA reads TGTGCCTGGAGTTGGGGACAGAGGGATGAGCAGTTCTTC. It encodes CAWSWGQRDEQFF. Drawing the rest from reference TRBV30 and TRBJ2-1, the complete variable domain is SQTIHQWPATLVQPVGSPLSLECTVEGTSNPNLYWYRQAAGRGLQLLFYSVGIGQISSEVPQNLSASRPQDRQFILSSKKLLLSDSGFYLCAWSWGQRDEQFFGPGTRLTVL.

The CDR3 sequence is CASSGNSGAAYNEQFF. The CDR3 nucleotides read TGCGCCAGCAGCGGGAATAGCGGAGCCGCATACAATGAGCAGTTCTTC. V is TRBV5-1 and J is TRBJ2-1; TRBD2 might be the D (6 bases). The V end was cut by 4 bases, the J end by 4 bases, with 18 bases between. Germline loops: CDR1 SGHRS, CDR2 YFSETQ. This CDR3 is 16 amino acids long.

This clone turned up a few times. This rearrangement joins TRBV29-1 to TRBJ2-3; tentatively, D is TRBD1 (5 bases). Germline CDR1 is SQVTM and CDR2 is ANQGSEA. V dropped 6 bases and J dropped 1 base, with 8 bases sitting between them. The CDR3 sequence is 12 residues long. The CDR3 protein is CSVIRGTDTQYF. The CDR3 region has the DNA TGCAGCGTAATCAGGGGCACAGATACGCAGTATTTT.

The rearrangement uses TRBV6-5 and TRBJ1-1, with 7 nucleotides matching TRBD1. The CDR3 has 13 amino acids. V shed 5 bases, J shed 5 bases, and the junction held 5 bases outside the gene matches. CDR1 is MNHEY and CDR2 is SVGAGI in the germline V gene. The DNA for the CDR3 is TGTGCCAGCAGTGGCCGGACAGGAACTGAAGCTTTCTTT. This translates into CASSGRTGTEAFF.

V is TRBV5-5 and J is TRBJ1-2; D is perhaps TRBD1 (5 bases). The CDR3 is 14 residues long. The germline V gene encodes CDR1 SGHKS and CDR2 YYEKEE (reference sequence). Trimming shortened V by 4 bases and J by 1 base, and 11 bases separated the two germline ends. This CDR3 is CASSPQGLNYGYTF. The CDR3 DNA is TGTGCCAGCAGCCCCCAGGGACTTAACTATGGCTACACCTTC.

The genes are TRBV2 and TRBJ2-5; 8 nucleotides line up with TRBD2. V lost 2 bases, J lost 9 bases, and 14 bases stayed unmatched. The CDR3 has 16 residues. The germline gives CDR1 SNHLY, CDR2 FYNNEI. The CDR3 is CASSESRGGLGLSQYF. In DNA form, the CDR3 reads TGTGCCAGCAGTGAATCTCGCGGGGGGTTGGGGCTATCCCAGTACTTC.

This clone is classed as medium-sized. The chain carries TRBV4-1 and TRBJ1-3; D is unresolved. The germline V and J ends were trimmed by 4 bases and 0 bases, with 7 bases remaining between them. CDR1 MGHRA and CDR2 YSYEKL come from the germline V gene. The CDR3 has 14 amino acids. Written as DNA, the CDR3 is TGCGCCAGCAGCCTAGCAAGCTCTGGAAACACCATATATTTT. Its translation: CASSLASSGNTIYF.

This clone was counted between two and nine times. The chain carries TRBV10-3 and TRBJ1-2; D is possibly TRBD1 (5 bases). Between the trimmed V and J ends, which lost 4 bases and 8 bases, there was a span of 8 bases. This CDR3 comprises 11 residues. Germline CDR1 and CDR2: ENHRY and SYGVKD. DNA for the CDR3: TGTGCCATCAGTGCGGGGCGCGGCTACACCTTC. It yields the protein CAISAGRGYTF.

This rearrangement joins TRBV2 to TRBJ2-5; 8 nucleotides agree with TRBD1. Losses at the gene ends were 6 bases for V and 6 bases for J; bases not matched to a gene: 12. CDR1 is SNHLY and CDR2 is FYNNEI in the germline V gene. The CDR3 contains 15 residues. CDR3 amino acids: CASRPDRVRLKTQYF. DNA for the CDR3: TGTGCCAGCAGGCCGGACAGGGTCCGGCTAAAGACCCAGTACTTC.

This chain joins TRBV2 and TRBJ2-1, with 9 bases that match TRBD2. Germline CDR1 and CDR2: SNHLY and FYNNEI. CDR3 length: 14 amino acids. The ends lost 6 bases at V and 3 bases at J; junction bases unmatched: 3. The CDR3 region is CASRGSGSYNEQFF. The CDR3 DNA follows: TGTGCCAGCAGGGGTAGCGGGAGCTACAATGAGCAGTTCTTC.

This clone qualifies as medium-sized. The chain combines TRBV7-3 with TRBJ2-3; D is uncertain. Trimming cost V 0 bases and J 2 bases, with 6 bases left between them. Germline V gene data show CDR1 as SGHTA and CDR2 as FQGTGA. The CDR3 extends over 14 amino acids. Written as DNA, the CDR3 is TGTGCCAGCAGCTTAACCGCGAACACAGATACGCAGTATTTT. Translating it yields CASSLTANTDTQYF.

There are a few counts of this clone. The rearrangement uses TRBV4-1 and TRBJ1-3, with D perhaps matching TRBD1 (6 bases). The V end was cut by 0 bases, the J end by 4 bases, with 19 bases between. The CDR3 consists of 18 residues. CDR1 is MGHRA, CDR2 YSYEKL, per germline. This CDR3 reads CASSQDPQGLGGGNTIYF. The CDR3 DNA reads as TGCGCCAGCAGCCAAGATCCGCAGGGCCTTGGGGGCGGAAACACCATATATTTT.

This clone was observed a few times. In DNA, the CDR3 is TGTGCCAGCTCACCATTTATGATTTCAGATACGCAGTATTTT. Translation gives CASSPFMISDTQYF. The gene calls are TRBV18 and TRBJ2-3; D uncertain. CDR1 KGHSH and CDR2 LQKENI come from the germline V gene. This CDR3 comprises 14 residues. Trimming took 2 bases from V and 4 from J, leaving 10 bases between them.

With regard to this clone: A much bigger clone sits one base away, suggesting this may be a read error. This chain connects TRBV30 to TRBJ1-1; TRBD1 is a possible D gene (6 bases). The germline V and J ends were trimmed by 0 bases and 6 bases, with 14 bases remaining between them. This CDR3 comprises 14 residues. The germline V gene encodes CDR1 GTSNPN and CDR2 SVGIG (reference sequence). The CDR3 bases are TGTGCCTGGAGTGTCGGGGGCGAAAGCGCTGAAGCTTTCTTT. It yields the protein CAWSVGGESAEAFF.

This clone has only a few counts. The rearrangement links TRBV2 to TRBJ2-3; TRBD2 matches at 14 bases. Germline V gene data show CDR1 as SNHLY and CDR2 as FYNNEI. The CDR3 totals 15 residues. V lost 6 bases, J lost 1 base, and 0 bases stayed unmatched. CDR3 coding DNA: TGTGCCAGCAGGGGACTAGCGGGGGGCACAGATACGCAGTATTTT. Its translation is CASRGLAGGTDTQYF.